This T cell receptor beta chain was observed in a study of T cells after yellow fever vaccination. Germline CDR1 and CDR2: WNHNN and SYGVQD (reference sequence). CDR3 size: 11 residues. V lost 11 bases to trimming and J lost 8 bases, with 13 bases between them. TCRdb reprocessed the 5' RACE reads with MiXCR, giving one entry per CDR3 protein. The sample carries about 550,000 distinct CDR3 sequences, 19% recorded once. J is TRBJ2-1 and V is TRBV10-1; D gene ambiguous. The source material was PBMCs, sampled 15 days after the yellow fever booster vaccination. This TCR derives from a man in his thirties or forties who received the YFV17D yellow fever vaccine. The DNA of the CDR3 is TGCGCCCCCGGACGTAGGGATGAGCAGTTCTTC. Residues: CAPGRRDEQFF.